A single sample gave rise to the 21 T cell receptor beta chains below, sequenced in a study of blood T cell repertoires in COVID-19. Assay: immunoSEQ multiplex PCR; the TCRdb copy retains only in-frame clones and omits some. The table has around 110,000 clones, less than 95% seen once. Sequenced material: peripheral blood. These receptors all come from a human donor with active COVID-19. The donor label of this sample is uncertain.

This chain links TRBV6-5 with TRBJ2-3; 7 bases fit TRBD1. The CDR3 is made up of 14 amino acids. Per the germline V gene, CDR1 is MNHEY and CDR2 is SVGAGI. The V and J ends lost 4 bases and 4 bases, in that order; junction bases with no gene match: 5. CDR3 nucleotide sequence: TGTGCCAGCAGTTCCGGACAGGTCTCAGATACGCAGTATTTT. This sequence encodes CASSSGQVSDTQYF.

The gene calls are TRBV5-8 and TRBJ1-5, with 7 bases lining up with TRBD1. The CDR3 is 15 amino acids. Per germline, CDR1 SGHTS and CDR2 YDEGEE. V dropped 2 bases and J dropped 6; count of bases not matched to a gene: 8. CDR3 region: CASSLTGVISQPQHF. DNA of the CDR3: TGTGCCAGCAGCTTAACAGGGGTTATTAGTCAGCCCCAGCATTTT.

This sequence joins TRBV14 and TRBJ2-2; tentatively, D is TRBD2 (6 bases). V was clipped by 4 bases and J by 1 base, with 19 bases between them. Germline V lookup: CDR1 SGHDN, CDR2 FVKESK. The CDR3 has 18 amino acids. In DNA form, the CDR3 reads TGTGCCAGCAGCCCCCATTGGGGGGATTCCTTGAACACCGGGGAGCTGTTTTTT. Its protein is CASSPHWGDSLNTGELFF.

The chain is built from TRBV9 and TRBJ2-5, with TRBD1 matching over 8 bases. The ends lost 0 bases at V and 1 base at J; junction bases unmatched: 5. The CDR3 length is 16 residues. The germline CDR1 and CDR2 sequences are SGDLS and YYNGEE. The CDR3 DNA reads TGTGCCAGCAGCGTAGCCGGACAGGGTAGCCAAGAGACCCAGTACTTC. It yields the protein CASSVAGQGSQETQYF.

The chain has TRBV7-2 and TRBJ2-1, with D perhaps matching TRBD1 (6 bases). CDR3 length: 14 amino acids. V lost 5 bases and J lost 2, with 10 bases in between. Per the germline V gene, CDR1 is SGHTA and CDR2 is FQGNSA. This CDR3 reads CASSKSGAYNEQFF. CDR3 DNA sequence: TGTGCCAGCAGCAAATCAGGGGCCTACAATGAGCAGTTCTTC.

This clone was found a few times. The rearrangement joins TRBV7-9 to TRBJ1-6; D unresolved. Germline V gives CDR1 SEHNR, CDR2 FQNEAQ (reference sequence). The germline V and J ends were trimmed by 5 bases and 10 bases, with 15 bases remaining between them. The length of the CDR3 is 14 residues. For the CDR3, the DNA is TGTGCCAGCAGCCTCAGCGGTGGGAGGTCACCCCTCCACTTT. Translating it yields CASSLSGGRSPLHF.

In DNA form, the CDR3 reads TGTGCCTCCGACTCGGGATATAGCAGCGATGAGCAGTTCTTC. It is translated as CASDSGYSSDEQFF. The V and J genes are TRBV30 and TRBJ2-1; tentatively, D is TRBD2 (5 bases). V lost 7 bases and J lost 8, with 21 bases in between. The CDR3 has 14 amino acids. Germline lookup yields CDR1 GTSNPN and CDR2 SVGIG (reference sequence).

The rearrangement links TRBV30 to TRBJ1-4, with 7 positions matching TRBD1. The germline V gene has CDR1 GTSNPN and CDR2 SVGIG (reference sequence). The V gene end was trimmed by 5 bases and the J gene end by 4 bases; junction bases not matched to a gene: 7. CDR3 size: 14 residues. The CDR3 loop reads CAWARQGLNEKLFF. The CDR3 DNA is TGTGCCTGGGCAAGACAGGGCCTTAATGAAAAACTGTTTTTT.

The chain links TRBV6-2 or TRBV6-3 to TRBJ2-7, with TRBD1 identical over 8 bases. Germline CDR1 and CDR2: MNHEY and SVGEGT. The junction had 10 bases not matched to a gene; V was cut back by 6 bases and J by 0 bases. The CDR3 extends over 16 amino acids. The CDR3 protein is CASSRSLDRDSYEQYF. The CDR3, as DNA: TGTGCCAGCAGCCGAAGCCTGGACAGGGACTCCTACGAGCAGTACTTC.

Of note for this clone: Germline and junction disagree at one end, which may indicate a read error. V is TRBV7-2 and J is TRBJ2-5; D is perhaps TRBD1 (6 bases). CDR1 is SGHTA, CDR2 FQGNSA, per germline. The CDR3 has 17 residues. CDR3: CASSLRRPWTVQENQYF. DNA of the CDR3: TGTGCCAGCAGCTTAAGACGCCCTTGGACAGTTCAAGAGAACCAGTACTTC. Drawing the rest from reference TRBV7-2 and TRBJ2-5, the complete variable domain is GAGVSQSPSNKVTEKGKDVELRCDPISGHTALYWYRQSLGQGLEFLIYFQGNSAPDKSGLPSDRFSAERTGGSVSTLTIQRTQQEDSAVYLCASSLRRPWTVQENQYFGPGTRLLVL.

The chain uses TRBV7-8 and TRBJ1-2; D gene ambiguous. The CDR3 covers 17 residues. The germline CDR1 and CDR2 sequences are SGHVS and FQNEAQ. The germline V and J ends were trimmed by 0 bases and 0 bases, with 14 bases remaining between them. CDR3 in DNA: TGTGCCAGCAGCTTAGCGTTCCGCTCCGGGTCTAACTATGGCTACACCTTC. Translation: CASSLAFRSGSNYGYTF.

This rearrangement joins TRBV7-9 to TRBJ1-5; 10 bases fit TRBD1. Germline V lookup: CDR1 SEHNR, CDR2 FQNEAQ (reference sequence). Trimming took 0 bases from V and 10 from J; bases not matched to a gene: 6. The CDR3 is made up of 15 amino acids. The CDR3: CASSLAGQGILPQHF. The CDR3 region has the DNA TGTGCCAGCAGCTTAGCGGGACAGGGGATACTCCCCCAGCATTTT.

The V gene is TRBV5-5, the J gene TRBJ2-1, with TRBD1 matching 8 bases. This CDR3 has 14 amino acids. Trimming at V came to 2 bases and at J to 7 bases, leaving 5 bases not matched to a gene. The germline V gene has CDR1 SGHKS and CDR2 YYEKEE (reference sequence). The CDR3: CASSLGQGRNEQFF. CDR3 DNA sequence: TGTGCCAGCAGCTTAGGACAGGGTAGGAATGAGCAGTTCTTC.

This clone appeared a single time. In DNA, the CDR3 is TGTGCCAGCAGTACCGCGGGACAGGGGGGCTACACCTTC. Amino acids: CASSTAGQGGYTF. The chain carries TRBV6-2 or TRBV6-3 and TRBJ1-2; 10 nucleotides align to TRBD1. Germline V gene sequence: CDR1 MNHEY, CDR2 SVGEGT. This CDR3 spans 13 amino acids. V lost 5 bases and J lost 8; bases outside the gene matches: 5.

The J gene is TRBJ1-2, the V gene TRBV29-1; D gene ambiguous. The V gene's germline CDR1 is SQVTM and CDR2 ANQGSEA. The CDR3 is 13 residues long. The V end was cut by 4 bases, the J end by 3 bases, with 12 bases between. The CDR3 region has the DNA TGCAGCGTTGCTCTTGAGGGTGACTATGGCTACACCTTC. It encodes CSVALEGDYGYTF.

The V call is TRBV5-6, the J call TRBJ1-1; 8 bases align to TRBD1. This CDR3 comprises 17 residues. Trimming removed 5 bases from V and 0 bases from J; junction bases left unmatched: 12. The germline V gene encodes CDR1 SGHDT and CDR2 YYEEEE. DNA of the CDR3: TGTGCCAGCAGGTCAACAGGGGGTTGGGTTATGAACACTGAAGCTTTCTTT. This encodes CASRSTGGWVMNTEAFF.

The chain couples TRBV5-1 to TRBJ2-3; TRBD1 is a possible D gene (5 bases). CDR1 is SGHRS, CDR2 YFSETQ, per germline. The V end was cut by 2 bases, the J end by 3 bases, with 10 bases between. The CDR3 consists of 14 residues. The CDR3 is CASSFGTGTDTQYF. DNA for the CDR3: TGCGCCAGCAGCTTTGGTACAGGTACAGATACGCAGTATTTT.

This chain joins TRBV5-1 and TRBJ1-1; 10 bases are a match to TRBD1. V shed 4 bases and J 3 bases; nucleotides not matched to a gene: 6. The CDR3 totals 15 residues. Germline CDR1 SGHRS, CDR2 YFSETQ. The CDR3 loop reads CASSATGGGYTEAFF. CDR3 sequence (DNA): TGCGCCAGCAGCGCGACAGGGGGCGGGTACACTGAAGCTTTCTTT.

The gene calls are TRBV19 and TRBJ2-7; 8 nucleotides agree with TRBD1. Trimming removed 1 base from V and 5 bases from J; junction bases left unmatched: 22. The CDR3 is made up of 20 amino acids. The V gene's germline CDR1 is LNHDA and CDR2 SQIVND (reference sequence). CDR3 region: CASSIAGQVLLGSDHHEQYF. The CDR3 DNA follows: TGTGCCAGTAGTATAGCGGGACAGGTCCTTTTAGGATCGGACCACCACGAGCAGTACTTC.

The chain recombines TRBV6-5 with TRBJ2-5; D may be TRBD1 (6 bases). V was pared by 6 bases and J by 7 bases, with 9 bases between. The CDR3 has 11 residues. Germline V lookup: CDR1 MNHEY, CDR2 SVGAGI. CDR3 bases: TGTGCCAGCAGCAGGGGTGGGACCCAGTACTTC. This sequence encodes CASSRGGTQYF.

The genes are TRBV28 and TRBJ2-2; the D is unclear. This CDR3 has 11 amino acids. The germline V gene has CDR1 MDHEN and CDR2 SYDVKM. Trimming removed 8 bases from V and 8 bases from J, with 9 bases in between. Here the CDR3 DNA reads TGTGCCAGCGGATCGAGGGGGGAGCTGTTTTTT. Translating it yields CASGSRGELFF.